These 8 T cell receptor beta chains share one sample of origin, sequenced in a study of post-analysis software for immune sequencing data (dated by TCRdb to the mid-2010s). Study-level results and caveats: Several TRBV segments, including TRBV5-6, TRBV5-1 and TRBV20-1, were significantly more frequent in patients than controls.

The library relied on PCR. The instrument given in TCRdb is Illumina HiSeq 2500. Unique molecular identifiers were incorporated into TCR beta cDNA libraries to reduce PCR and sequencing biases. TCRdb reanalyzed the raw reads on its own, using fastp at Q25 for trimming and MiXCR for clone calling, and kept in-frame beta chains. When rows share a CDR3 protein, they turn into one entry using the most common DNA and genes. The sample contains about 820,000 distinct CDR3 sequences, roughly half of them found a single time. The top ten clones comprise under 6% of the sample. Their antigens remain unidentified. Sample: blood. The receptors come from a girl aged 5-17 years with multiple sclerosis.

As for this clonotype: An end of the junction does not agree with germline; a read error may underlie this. The CDR3 DNA reads TGTGCCAGCCAGAGCTCCTACAAGCAGTACTTC. Translating it yields CASQSSYKQYF. The chain links TRBV6-5 to TRBJ2-7; no definite D call. The V gene's germline CDR1 is MNHEY and CDR2 SVGAGI. The CDR3 totals 11 residues.

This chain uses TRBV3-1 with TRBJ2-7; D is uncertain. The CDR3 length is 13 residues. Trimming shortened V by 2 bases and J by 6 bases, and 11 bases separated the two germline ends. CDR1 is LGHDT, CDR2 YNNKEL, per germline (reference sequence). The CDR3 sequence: CASSQIDTTEQYF. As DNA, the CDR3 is TGTGCCAGCAGCCAAATCGATACGACCGAGCAGTACTTC.

The CDR3 loop reads CASSLGGRGGSTEAFF. CDR3 nucleotides: TGTGCCAGCAGCTTAGGAGGACGAGGAGGGAGCACTGAAGCTTTCTTT. V and J are TRBV7-6 and TRBJ1-1; D call uncertain. The CDR3 covers 16 residues. Trimming left V 1 base short and J 4 bases short, with 16 bases between. Per the germline V gene, CDR1 is SGHVS and CDR2 is FNYEAQ.

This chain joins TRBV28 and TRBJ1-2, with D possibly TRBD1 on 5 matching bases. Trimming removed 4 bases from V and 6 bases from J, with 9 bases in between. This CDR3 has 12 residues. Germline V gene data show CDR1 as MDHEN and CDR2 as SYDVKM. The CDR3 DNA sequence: TGTGCCAGCAGTTCAAACAGGCATGGCTACACCTTC. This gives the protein CASSSNRHGYTF.

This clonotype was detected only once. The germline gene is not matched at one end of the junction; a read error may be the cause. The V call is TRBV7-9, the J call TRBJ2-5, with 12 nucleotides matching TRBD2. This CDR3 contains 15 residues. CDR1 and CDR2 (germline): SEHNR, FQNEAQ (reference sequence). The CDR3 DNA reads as TGTGCCAGCGGCTTACTAGCGGGGGGACAAGAGACCCAGTACTTC. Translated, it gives CASGLLAGGQETQYF. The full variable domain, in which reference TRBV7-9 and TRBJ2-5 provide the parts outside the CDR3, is DTGVSQNPRHKITKRGQNVTFRCDPISEHNRLYWYRQTLGQGPEFLTYFQNEAQLEKSRLLSDRFSAERPKGSFSTLEIQRTEQGDSAMYLCASGLLAGGQETQYFGPGTRLLVL.

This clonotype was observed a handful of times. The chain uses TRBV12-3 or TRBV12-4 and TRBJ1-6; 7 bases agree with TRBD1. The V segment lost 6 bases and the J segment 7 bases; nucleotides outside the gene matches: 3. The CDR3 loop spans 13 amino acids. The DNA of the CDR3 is TGTGCCAGCAGCGAGGGGGCCAATTCACCCCTCCACTTT. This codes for CASSEGANSPLHF.

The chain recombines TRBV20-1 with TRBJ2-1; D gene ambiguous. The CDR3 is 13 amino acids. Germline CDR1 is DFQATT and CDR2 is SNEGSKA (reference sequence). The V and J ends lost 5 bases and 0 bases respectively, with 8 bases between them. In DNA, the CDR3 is TGCAGTGCTGCGAGGACCTCCTACAATGAGCAGTTCTTC. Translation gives CSAARTSYNEQFF.

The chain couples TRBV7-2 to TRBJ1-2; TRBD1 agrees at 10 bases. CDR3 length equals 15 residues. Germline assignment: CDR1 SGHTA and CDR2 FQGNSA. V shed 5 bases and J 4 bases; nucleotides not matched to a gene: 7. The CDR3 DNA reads TGTGCCAGCAGCCTCCGGGACAGGGGCTCCTATGGCTACACCTTC. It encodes CASSLRDRGSYGYTF.